This T cell receptor beta chain is from a study of a mutant IDH1 vaccine in newly diagnosed glioma. Study-wide background: Treated patients were around 60% male, approximately 40% female, mean age approximately 42 years. Every participant had undergone radiotherapy, temozolomide, or both before, and most underwent both.

CDR1 is SSHAT, CDR2 FNYEAQ, per germline (reference sequence). The CDR3 runs to 13 residues. About this clone itself: Its specificity is unknown. The junction shows a germline mismatch at one end, possibly a read error.

Time point described: week 5, during vaccination. Doses consisted of 300 ug of mutant IDH1 20-mer peptide each, paired with topical imiquimod. Assay: immunoSEQ multiplex PCR; the TCRdb copy retains only in-frame clones and omits some. Here the sample spans 50,000 or so clones, over 75% being singletons. The chain combines TRBV7-7 with TRBJ1-3, with D unclear. This TCR came from a woman aged 35 to 49 with glioma. Source: PBMCs, taken from a glioma patient whose treatment included an IDH1 peptide vaccine. CDR3 region: CASSLALGNTIYF. CDR3 coding DNA: TGTGCTAGCAGCTTAGCGTTAGGAAACACCATATATTTT.